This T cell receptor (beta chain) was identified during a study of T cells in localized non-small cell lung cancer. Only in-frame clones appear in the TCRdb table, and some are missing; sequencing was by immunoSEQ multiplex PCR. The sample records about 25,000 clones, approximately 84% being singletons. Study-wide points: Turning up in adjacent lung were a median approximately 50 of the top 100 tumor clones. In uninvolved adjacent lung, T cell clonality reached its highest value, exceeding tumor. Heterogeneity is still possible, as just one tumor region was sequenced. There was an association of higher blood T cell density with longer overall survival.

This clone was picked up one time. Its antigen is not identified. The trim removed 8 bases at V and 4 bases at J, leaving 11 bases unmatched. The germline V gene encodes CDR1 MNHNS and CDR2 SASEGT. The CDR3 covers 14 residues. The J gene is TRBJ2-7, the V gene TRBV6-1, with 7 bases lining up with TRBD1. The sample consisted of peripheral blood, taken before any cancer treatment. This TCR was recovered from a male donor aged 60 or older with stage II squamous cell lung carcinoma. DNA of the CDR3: TGTGCCAGCCTGTATCGGCAGGGGGTGTACGAGCAGTACTTC. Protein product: CASLYRQGVYEQYF.